The 22 T cell receptor beta chains in this list originate from one sample, sequenced in a study of blood T cell repertoires in COVID-19 (TCRdb year 2020). The library was obtained by the immunoSEQ multiplex PCR assay. In TCRdb, the immuneACCESS table is reduced to in-frame sequences with V and J assigned. These tables do not hold every clone; where another copy was compared, an unresolved V gene accounts for under half, and the others remain unexplained. A total of about 45,000 clones appear in this sample, less than 90% of them only once. Clones ranked in the top ten supply 9.2% of the sample. Material for sequencing was peripheral blood. The source is a human donor in a cohort sampled during active COVID-19.

This clone was seen more than once but under ten times. The V gene is TRBV30, the J gene TRBJ1-2; 12 bases line up with TRBD1. Trimming removed 3 bases from V and 5 bases from J; junction bases left unmatched: 7. CDR1 and CDR2 (germline): GTSNPN, SVGIG (reference sequence). The CDR3 contains 15 residues. CDR3 in amino acids: CAWRGGQGARYGYTF. The CDR3 region has the DNA TGTGCCTGGAGGGGGGGACAGGGGGCTAGGTATGGCTACACCTTC.

The rearrangement links TRBV19 to TRBJ1-5; 10 bases agree with TRBD1. The junction had 18 bases not matched to a gene; V was cut back by 5 bases and J by 2 bases. Germline CDR1 LNHDA, CDR2 SQIVND (reference sequence). The CDR3 runs 20 residues. CDR3 residues: CASSPRRGGDRGFGNQPQHF. CDR3 nucleotides: TGTGCCAGTAGTCCCCGTCGGGGGGGGGACAGGGGTTTCGGCAATCAGCCCCAGCATTTT.

This clone turned up a few times. This sequence joins TRBV12-5 and TRBJ2-1, with D hard to call. Deletions cut 1 base from V and 10 bases from J, with 11 bases between. The CDR3 consists of 13 residues. Germline loops: CDR1 LGHNT, CDR2 FRNRAP. The CDR3 DNA follows: TGTGCTAGTGGTTTGGGGGTGGAGTCCGAGCAGTTCTTC. Translation gives CASGLGVESEQFF.

V is TRBV6-1 and J is TRBJ2-7; weak D call: TRBD2 (5 bases). This CDR3 is built from 16 residues. Germline loops: CDR1 MNHNS, CDR2 SASEGT. Trimming took off 3 bases at V and 0 bases at J, with 15 bases between the two ends. The CDR3 region has the DNA TGTGCCAGCAGTGATTTCTTTGTACGGGGCTCCTACGAGCAGTACTTC. The encoded protein is CASSDFFVRGSYEQYF.

This clone appeared a single time. This chain's CDR3 is CASSMNRGLYGYTF. DNA of the CDR3: TGTGCCAGTAGTATGAACAGAGGGCTCTATGGCTACACCTTC. The genes are TRBV19 and TRBJ1-2, with D unresolved. V lost 3 bases, J lost 4 bases, and 12 bases lay in between. CDR1 is LNHDA and CDR2 is SQIVND in the germline V gene (reference sequence). The CDR3 has 14 amino acids.

This clone has a single count. The chain uses TRBV5-1 and TRBJ2-5; possible D gene TRBD2, 6 bases. This CDR3 has 15 residues. The germline V gene encodes CDR1 SGHRS and CDR2 YFSETQ. Deletions cut 4 bases from V and 0 bases from J, with 13 bases between. The CDR3 DNA follows: TGCGCCAGCAGCCTTGGCGGCGGGGACCAAGAGACCCAGTACTTC. Amino acids: CASSLGGGDQETQYF.

This clone was seen more than once but under ten times. The J gene is TRBJ1-1, the V gene TRBV6-1; 9 bases agree with TRBD1. V dropped 4 bases and J dropped 6; count of bases not matched to a gene: 12. CDR1 is MNHNS and CDR2 is SASEGT in the germline V gene. CDR3 length: 16 amino acids. Here the CDR3 DNA reads TGTGCCAGCAGTGGGGACTGGGGGACAGGGAGGCCTGAAGCTTTCTTT. Its translation is CASSGDWGTGRPEAFF.

The chain carries TRBV18 and TRBJ1-1; possible D gene TRBD1, 5 bases. Trimming cost V 3 bases and J 1 base, with 6 bases left between them. The CDR3 extends over 13 amino acids. The germline gives CDR1 KGHSH, CDR2 LQKENI. The CDR3 DNA reads TGTGCCAGCTCACCGCAGGGGAACACTGAAGCTTTCTTT. Its protein is CASSPQGNTEAFF.

This chain links TRBV9 with TRBJ1-2; D unresolved. V lost 0 bases to trimming and J lost 7 bases, with 10 bases between them. The CDR3 sequence is 13 residues long. The germline V gene encodes CDR1 SGDLS and CDR2 YYNGEE. CDR3 sequence reads: CASSVGGYGGYTF. CDR3 nucleotides: TGTGCCAGCAGCGTAGGAGGGTACGGTGGCTACACCTTC.

The gene calls are TRBV4-3 and TRBJ2-2; a possible D gene is TRBD2 (5 bases). The CDR3 has 13 residues. The germline CDR1 and CDR2 sequences are LGHNA and YSLEER. V was cut by 5 bases and J by 5 bases, with 9 bases left in between. DNA of the CDR3: TGCGCCAGCAGCTTACGGGGAACCGGGGAGCTGTTTTTT. This encodes CASSLRGTGELFF.

The chain carries TRBV5-4 and TRBJ1-2; D might be TRBD1 (6 bases). The V and J ends lost 4 bases and 3 bases respectively, with 19 bases between them. There are 16 residues in the CDR3. The germline gives CDR1 SGHNT, CDR2 YYREEE (reference sequence). This chain's CDR3 is CASSGRSGVLDYGYTF. DNA of the CDR3: TGTGCCAGCAGCGGAAGGTCAGGGGTTTTGGACTATGGCTACACCTTC.

V usage is TRBV10-1 and J usage is TRBJ2-1, with 16 nucleotides matching TRBD2. This CDR3 region has 17 residues. Germline V CDR1 and CDR2: WNHNN, SYGVQD (reference sequence). The V segment lost 3 bases and the J segment 14 bases; nucleotides outside the gene matches: 13. CDR3 in amino acids: CASSDPGLAGGKGKEFF. DNA of the CDR3: TGCGCCAGCAGTGATCCGGGACTAGCGGGGGGGAAGGGTAAGGAGTTCTTC.

The chain joins TRBV5-1 to TRBJ1-2; TRBD1 agrees at 8 bases. Germline CDR1 and CDR2: SGHRS and YFSETQ. CDR3 size: 13 residues. The V segment lost 4 bases and the J segment 7 bases; nucleotides outside the gene matches: 6. CDR3 loop: CASSPTGEGGYTF. CDR3 nucleotide sequence: TGCGCCAGCAGCCCGACAGGGGAAGGTGGCTACACCTTC.

This chain uses TRBV13 with TRBJ2-7; 8 bases fit TRBD2. V shed 5 bases and J 4 bases; nucleotides not matched to a gene: 7. From germline, CDR1 is PRHDT and CDR2 FYEKMQ (reference sequence). This CDR3 has 14 residues. CDR3 loop: CASSPGRVWYEQYF. The DNA for the CDR3 is TGTGCCAGCAGCCCCGGGAGGGTATGGTACGAGCAGTACTTC.

This sequence joins TRBV4-1 and TRBJ2-7, with a weak D call TRBD2 (6 bases). Germline CDR1 reads MGHRA; CDR2 reads YSYEKL. The CDR3 has 14 amino acids. The V end was cut by 0 bases, the J end by 6 bases, with 12 bases between. The CDR3 region has the DNA TGCGCCAGCAGCCAAGATCCTGGAGCGGGCGAGCAGTACTTC. Protein sequence: CASSQDPGAGEQYF.

The genes are TRBV7-6 and TRBJ2-1; 16 bases map to TRBD2. The CDR3 covers 19 residues. Germline lookup yields CDR1 SGHVS and CDR2 FNYEAQ. The junction had 11 bases not matched to a gene; V was cut back by 2 bases and J by 7 bases. The CDR3 sequence: CASSLFGTSGGGPTNEQFF. The CDR3 DNA reads as TGTGCCAGCAGCTTATTTGGGACTAGCGGGGGGGGCCCAACGAATGAGCAGTTCTTC. The variable domain in full, completed from reference TRBV7-6 and TRBJ2-1, reads GAGVSQSPRYKVTKRGQDVALRCDPISGHVSLYWYRQALGQGPEFLTYFNYEAQQDKSGLPNDRFSAERPEGSISTLTIQRTEQRDSAMYRCASSLFGTSGGGPTNEQFFGPGTRLTVL.

This clone was recorded once. This rearrangement joins TRBV2 to TRBJ1-2; D unresolved. This CDR3 spans 12 amino acids. Per germline, CDR1 SNHLY and CDR2 FYNNEI. The V end was cut by 4 bases, the J end by 2 bases, with 5 bases between. The CDR3 loop is CASSGRNYGYTF. For the CDR3, the DNA is TGTGCCAGCAGTGGGCGGAACTATGGCTACACCTTC.

This chain uses TRBV12-3 or TRBV12-4 with TRBJ2-7; D remains unclear. V was shortened by 6 bases and J by 3 bases, with 6 bases between the two germline ends. The CDR3 is 11 residues long. The CDR3 loop is CASSPNYEQYF. CDR3 bases: TGTGCCAGCAGCCCAAACTACGAGCAGTACTTC.

The CDR3 protein is CASSLEGADNTGELFF. CDR3 bases: TGTGCCAGCAGCTTAGAGGGAGCGGACAACACCGGGGAGCTGTTTTTT. This chain uses TRBV7-8 with TRBJ2-2; TRBD2 is a possible D gene (5 bases). The germline V gene encodes CDR1 SGHVS and CDR2 FQNEAQ. Trimming took off 1 base at V and 2 bases at J, with 11 bases between the two ends. This CDR3 is 16 amino acids long.

V and J are TRBV7-9 and TRBJ2-3; D not certain. Germline loops: CDR1 SEHNR, CDR2 FQNEAQ (reference sequence). V was shortened by 2 bases and J by 3 bases, with 12 bases between the two germline ends. The CDR3 is made up of 15 amino acids. Here the CDR3 reads CASSLLSLPTDTQYF. In DNA form, the CDR3 reads TGTGCCAGCAGCTTATTGAGTCTACCTACAGATACGCAGTATTTT.

The chain uses TRBV14 and TRBJ2-7; D is uncertain. The CDR3 runs to 11 residues. Germline CDR1 SGHDN, CDR2 FVKESK. Trimming removed 3 bases at V and 2 bases at J, with 2 bases between. CDR3 bases: TGTGCCAGCAGCCACACCTACGAGCAGTACTTC. Amino acids: CASSHTYEQYF. The complete variable domain, with remaining parts taken from reference TRBV14 and TRBJ2-7, reads EAGVTQFPSHSVIEKGQTVTLRCDPISGHDNLYWYRRVMGKEIKFLLHFVKESKQDESGMPNNRFLAERTGGTYSTLKVQPAELEDSGVYFCASSHTYEQYFGPGTRLTVT.

The genes are TRBV13 and TRBJ1-5, with TRBD1 matching over 12 bases. Unmatched junction bases numbered 2, after V lost 4 bases and J lost 7 bases. Germline CDR1 and CDR2: PRHDT and FYEKMQ (reference sequence). CDR3 size: 14 residues. The CDR3 DNA sequence: TGTGCCAGCAGCTCCGGGACAGGGGGCCAGCCCCAGCATTTT. Translated: CASSSGTGGQPQHF.